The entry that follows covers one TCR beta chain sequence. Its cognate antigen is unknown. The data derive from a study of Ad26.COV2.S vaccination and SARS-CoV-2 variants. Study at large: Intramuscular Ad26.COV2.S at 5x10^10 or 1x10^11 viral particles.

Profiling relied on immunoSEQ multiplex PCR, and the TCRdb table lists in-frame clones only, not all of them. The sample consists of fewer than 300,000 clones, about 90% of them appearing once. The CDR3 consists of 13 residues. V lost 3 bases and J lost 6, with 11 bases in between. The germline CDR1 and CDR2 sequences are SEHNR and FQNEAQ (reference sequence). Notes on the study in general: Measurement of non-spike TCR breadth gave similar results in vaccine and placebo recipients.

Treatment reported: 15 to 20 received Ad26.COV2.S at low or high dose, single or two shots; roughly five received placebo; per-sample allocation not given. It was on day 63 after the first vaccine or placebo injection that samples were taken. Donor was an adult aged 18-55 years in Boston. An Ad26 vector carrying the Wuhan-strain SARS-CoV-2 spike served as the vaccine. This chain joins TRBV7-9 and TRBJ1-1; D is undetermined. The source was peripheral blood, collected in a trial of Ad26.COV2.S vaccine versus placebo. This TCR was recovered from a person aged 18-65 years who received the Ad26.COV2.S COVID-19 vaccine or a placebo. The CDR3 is CASSLLAESEAFF. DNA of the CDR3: TGTGCCAGCAGCTTGTTGGCTGAGTCTGAAGCTTTCTTT.